The present entry profiles one T cell receptor (beta chain) with its context. Its matching antigen is unknown. This entry belongs to a study of beta chain features in type 1 diabetes. Study-level points and caveats: The naive, central memory and Treg TCRB repertoires looked more alike in patients than they did in healthy donors.

The investigators reverse transcribed all of the isolated RNA, so they sequenced expressed TCRB transcripts. Produced via immunoSEQ multiplex PCR; TCRdb's table is partial and in-frame only. The sample holds more than 300,000 clones, 8% seen once. Germline V gene lookup returns CDR1 SNHLY and CDR2 FYNNEI. This CDR3 comprises 10 residues. V gave up 3 bases and J gave up 7 bases, with 3 bases separating them. The specimen was central memory CD4+ T cells from blood. This clonotype originated in a woman under 30 in good health. The chain uses TRBV2 and TRBJ1-2; D unresolved. CDR3 protein: CASSEAGYTF. CDR3 nucleotide sequence: TGTGCCAGCAGTGAGGCTGGCTACACCTTC.